The present T cell receptor (beta chain) was sequenced within a study of blood T cells in healthy people across ages. On the study more broadly: Researchers report that template switching captured about one barcoded beta molecule per two T cells.

Study conclusions and caveats: As age increased, TCR beta diversity per million T cells fell in a roughly linear fashion.

Each sample had at least 7 million PBMCs isolated. The CDR3 length is 13 residues. Germline assignment: CDR1 SGHTA and CDR2 FQGNSA. V lost 5 bases, J lost 12 bases, and 10 bases stayed unmatched. As to this clonotype: The antigen is undetermined.

Through a sample-barcoded 5' primer and a J-beta primer mix, a second PCR was run for roughly 7 to 11 cycles. At least 3 million CDR3-containing paired-end reads were obtained per sample. MiXCR, applied by TCRdb to the 5' RACE reads, yields one record per CDR3 protein. This table holds approximately 1,100,000 distinct CDR3 sequences, 35% to 50% found once. The sequence derives from a woman aged 60 to 75 in good health. The sequenced material came from blood. V usage is TRBV7-2 and J usage is TRBJ2-5, with 9 bases aligning to TRBD1. The CDR3 is CASSPGGRDREYF. The DNA for the CDR3 is TGTGCCAGCAGCCCAGGCGGTCGGGACAGGGAGTACTTC.